The 13 T cell receptor beta chains below were found in one sample sequenced in a study of Graves' ophthalmopathy and Graves' hyperthyroidism (dated by TCRdb to between 2018 and 2020). Data came from an Illumina HiSeq 2000. TCR beta CDR3 regions were amplified from RNA transcripts for repertoire sequencing. HTBI primers and the Qiagen OneStep RT-PCR kit were used in a first-round RT-PCR, which was followed by a second-round multiplex PCR, size selection and purification. TCRdb reran the public reads through fastp at Q25 and MiXCR, keeping productive beta chains. CDR3 protein sequences are deduplicated, and each keeps its most common genes and DNA. The sample table lists approximately 1.2 million distinct CDR3 sequences, about two fifths of them with a count of one. The leading ten clones occupy over 8.5% of the sample. The sequencing input was peripheral blood or thyroid tissue (not recorded which). Every receptor here comes from an adult man with Graves' hyperthyroidism.

The genes are TRBV20-1 and TRBJ1-1; maybe TRBD1 (5 bases). The length of the CDR3 is 14 residues. Germline CDR1 DFQATT, CDR2 SNEGSKA (reference sequence). Trimming removed 0 bases at V and 7 bases at J, with 15 bases between. CDR3 protein: CSAREGGAPVEAFF. The CDR3 DNA reads as TGCAGTGCTAGAGAGGGAGGGGCGCCAGTTGAAGCTTTCTTT.

This clonotype was counted ten times or more. The V gene is TRBV24-1, the J gene TRBJ2-7; TRBD2 matches at 7 bases. Germline V gene lookup returns CDR1 KGHDR and CDR2 SFDVKD. This CDR3 spans 14 amino acids. Trimming cost V 2 bases and J 5 bases; bases outside gene matches: 5. DNA for the CDR3: TGTGCCACCAGTGATTCCGCGGGAGCGGACGAGCAGTACTTC. Amino acids: CATSDSAGADEQYF.

Ten or more counts support this clonotype. The chain carries TRBV11-2 and TRBJ1-5, with D possibly being TRBD1 (5 bases). This CDR3 has 15 amino acids. Germline-derived CDR1 and CDR2 are SGHAT and FQNNGV. Trimming stripped 5 bases from V and 6 bases from J, with 17 bases between. The CDR3 DNA is TGTGCCAGCAGCCACAGTGGGGCCGCCGGTCAGCCCCAGCATTTT. This translates into CASSHSGAAGQPQHF.

In its sample, this clonotype was seen many times. The chain recombines TRBV19 with TRBJ1-5, with D uncertain. The CDR3 length is 16 residues. V was clipped by 3 bases and J by 0 bases, with 12 bases between them. Germline loops: CDR1 LNHDA, CDR2 SQIVND (reference sequence). CDR3 protein: CASSMEGGVSNQPQHF. The CDR3 nucleotides are TGTGCCAGTAGTATGGAGGGTGGGGTTAGCAATCAGCCCCAGCATTTT.

The chain employs TRBV11-2 and TRBJ2-7, with D possibly matching TRBD1 (6 bases). The V gene's germline CDR1 is SGHAT and CDR2 FQNNGV. The CDR3 extends over 16 amino acids. V was trimmed by 5 bases and J by 0 bases, leaving 17 bases between them. CDR3 DNA sequence: TGTGCCAGCAGCCCCCGGACAGCCAAAAGCTCCTACGAGCAGTACTTC. Residues: CASSPRTAKSSYEQYF.

The gene calls are TRBV3-1 and TRBJ2-2; 8 bases map to TRBD1. Trimming took 3 bases from V and 4 from J; bases not matched to a gene: 7. The CDR3 loop spans 16 amino acids. Per germline, CDR1 LGHDT and CDR2 YNNKEL (reference sequence). The DNA for the CDR3 is TGTGCCAGCAGCCAGATGACAGGGGCGGTCACCGGGGAGCTGTTTTTT. This encodes CASSQMTGAVTGELFF.

This clonotype was found many times. V gene TRBV11-2 combines with J gene TRBJ1-5; unclear D gene. Trimming took 6 bases from V and 4 from J, leaving 13 bases between them. Germline CDR1 and CDR2: SGHAT and FQNNGV. This CDR3 is 14 amino acids long. The CDR3 coding sequence is TGTGCCAGCAGAGGCTCCGGAAGAAATCAGCCCCAGCATTTT. Translating it yields CASRGSGRNQPQHF.

This chain connects TRBV15 to TRBJ1-6; 7 bases line up with TRBD1. The trim removed 5 bases at V and 10 bases at J, leaving 5 bases unmatched. In germline, CDR1 is LNHNV, CDR2 YYDKDF (reference sequence). The CDR3 has 13 residues. CDR3 bases: TGTGCCACCAGCGACAGGGTTGGCTCACCCCTCCACTTT. Its translation: CATSDRVGSPLHF.

The V and J genes are TRBV20-1 and TRBJ2-3; perhaps TRBD2 as D (5 bases). Germline-derived CDR1 and CDR2 are DFQATT and SNEGSKA (reference sequence). The CDR3 is 14 amino acids. The ends were cut back, 4 bases at V and 6 bases at J, with 17 bases in the middle. CDR3 sequence reads: CSATKATTTDTQYF. Here the CDR3 DNA reads TGCAGTGCTACGAAAGCGACTACCACGGATACGCAGTATTTT.

In this sample, this clonotype turned up many times. V is TRBV29-1 and J is TRBJ1-4, with D maybe TRBD1 (5 bases). This CDR3 region has 16 residues. Germline loops: CDR1 SQVTM, CDR2 ANQGSEA. Deletions cut 6 bases from V and 5 bases from J, with 22 bases between. CDR3 sequence: CSVVRIRDGDNEKLFF. For the CDR3, the DNA is TGCAGCGTAGTAAGAATTCGGGACGGTGACAATGAAAAACTGTTTTTT.

V gene TRBV6-5 combines with J gene TRBJ2-5, with a possible D match to TRBD2 (7 bases). The CDR3 is 14 amino acids. Germline V lookup: CDR1 MNHEY, CDR2 SVGAGI. The germline V and J ends were trimmed by 10 bases and 5 bases, with 20 bases remaining between them. The CDR3 nucleotides read TGTGCCACCGGGGGGCAGGAAAATTCGGAGACCCAGTACTTC. Translation: CATGGQENSETQYF.

This clonotype was picked up many times. J is TRBJ1-1 and V is TRBV29-1, with 7 bases fitting TRBD1. This CDR3 has 18 amino acids. V lost 1 base to trimming and J lost 0 bases; unmatched junction nucleotides: 14. Germline V gives CDR1 SQVTM, CDR2 ANQGSEA. CDR3 nucleotides: TGCAGCGTTGAAGGACGACAGGGAGCGGGACGTATGAACACTGAAGCTTTCTTT. Its protein product is CSVEGRQGAGRMNTEAFF.

The chain combines TRBV6-5 with TRBJ2-7, with 10 bases fitting TRBD2. V was clipped by 10 bases and J by 4 bases; unmatched bases: 7. The CDR3 consists of 13 residues. Germline V CDR1 and CDR2: MNHEY, SVGAGI. Here the CDR3 reads CATQAGGLYEQYF. DNA of the CDR3: TGTGCCACCCAAGCGGGAGGGCTTTACGAGCAGTACTTC.